Following are 10 T cell receptor beta chains from one sample sequenced in a study of blood T cell repertoires in COVID-19. TCRdb keeps only in-frame clones here, not all; method: immunoSEQ multiplex PCR. The table includes around 250,000 clones, roughly 89% detected once. Sequenced material: PBMCs or T cells enriched from blood (not recorded which). All receptors derive from a woman aged 25 to 45 who had recovered from COVID-19.

This chain uses TRBV6-5 with TRBJ1-6; D unclear. The germline gives CDR1 MNHEY, CDR2 SVGAGI. This CDR3 contains 12 residues. V dropped 6 bases and J dropped 3 bases, with 3 bases sitting between them. The CDR3 sequence: CASSFYNSPLHF. DNA for the CDR3: TGTGCCAGCAGCTTCTATAATTCACCCCTCCACTTT.

V gene TRBV7-9 combines with J gene TRBJ2-2; TRBD1 matches at 11 bases. V gave up 7 bases and J gave up 5 bases; unmatched junction bases: 6. The germline gives CDR1 SEHNR, CDR2 FQNEAQ (reference sequence). The CDR3 has 15 amino acids. The CDR3 is CASTPGTGGTGELFF. The CDR3 DNA follows: TGTGCCAGCACCCCCGGGACAGGGGGGACCGGGGAGCTGTTTTTT.

A single count supports this clone. The chain employs TRBV7-2 and TRBJ2-1; D possibly corresponds to TRBD1 (6 bases). The germline V gene encodes CDR1 SGHTA and CDR2 FQGNSA. The CDR3 loop spans 15 amino acids. With 7 bases removed from V and 5 bases from J, the gap between germline ends came to 18 bases. CDR3 bases: TGTGCCAGCACCTCTACCCAGGGGCGAGACAATGAGCAGTTCTTC. This encodes CASTSTQGRDNEQFF.

The chain has TRBV7-2 and TRBJ1-1; 10 nucleotides align to TRBD1. Germline CDR1 is SGHTA and CDR2 is FQGNSA. J was trimmed by 8 bases and V by 5 bases; bases with no gene match: 5. CDR3 length: 13 residues. DNA for the CDR3: TGTGCCAGCAGCCGACAGGGGGCGTGGGAAGCTTTCTTT. Protein product: CASSRQGAWEAFF.

The V call is TRBV27, the J call TRBJ1-1; 12 bases match TRBD1. The CDR3 is 15 residues long. CDR1 and CDR2 from the germline V gene are MNHEY and SMNVEV (reference sequence). After removal of 4 bases from V and 6 bases from J, the junction contained 6 bases not matched to a gene. In DNA, the CDR3 is TGTGCCAGCAGTTCCCGGGACAGGGGGCATGCTGAAGCTTTCTTT. Protein product: CASSSRDRGHAEAFF.

This clone was detected only once. The junction does not match germline at one end; this may be a read error. The V gene is TRBV7-7, the J gene TRBJ2-5; 10 bases are a match to TRBD2. This CDR3 is 16 amino acids long. CDR1 is SSHAT and CDR2 is FNYEAQ in the germline V gene (reference sequence). CDR3 region: CASSFEGTSAQETQYF. The DNA of the CDR3 is TGTGCTAGCAGCTTCGAGGGGACTAGCGCCCAAGAGACCCAGTACTTC.

The chain has TRBV5-1 and TRBJ2-3, with 7 bases identical to TRBD2. This CDR3 spans 15 amino acids. Germline CDR1 is SGHRS and CDR2 is YFSETQ. V trimming: 4 bases; J trimming: 0 bases; junction bases outside the gene matches: 5. DNA for the CDR3: TGCGCCAGCAGCCCTCTTAGCGGGAGCACAGATACGCAGTATTTT. Translated: CASSPLSGSTDTQYF.

This clone came up a few times. The rearrangement links TRBV18 to TRBJ1-1; TRBD1 matches at 10 bases. Germline loops: CDR1 KGHSH, CDR2 LQKENI. V gave up 3 bases and J gave up 6 bases; unmatched junction bases: 7. The CDR3 contains 15 residues. CDR3 nucleotides: TGTGCCAGCTCACCCGGGACAGGGGTAAAGTCTGAAGCTTTCTTT. Translation gives CASSPGTGVKSEAFF.

The chain links TRBV7-8 to TRBJ2-1; D might be TRBD2 (6 bases). The ends were cut back, 1 base at V and 4 bases at J, with 11 bases in the middle. Germline V gene sequence: CDR1 SGHVS, CDR2 FQNEAQ. CDR3 length: 15 amino acids. CDR3 DNA sequence: TGTGCCAGCAGCTTAGAATTAGCGGAGTACAATGAGCAGTTCTTC. Translating gives CASSLELAEYNEQFF.

This clone is a singleton in its sample. This chain links TRBV28 with TRBJ2-2; 12 bases align to TRBD2. V trimming: 3 bases; J trimming: 4 bases; junction bases outside the gene matches: 6. The CDR3 totals 17 residues. Germline V lookup: CDR1 MDHEN, CDR2 SYDVKM. The CDR3 reads CASSFPSGRAFTGELFF. CDR3 DNA: TGTGCCAGCAGTTTCCCTAGCGGGAGGGCCTTCACCGGGGAGCTGTTTTTT.